This record covers a single T cell receptor beta chain. Its antigen remains undetermined. No quality values exist for individual bases; no much larger clone is one base distant. This specimen comes from a study of blood T cell repertoires in COVID-19 (dated by TCRdb to about 2020). About the study as a whole: Samples covering the acute and convalescent phases of COVID-19 were provided by collaborators in the United States, Italy and Spain. Where available, HLA class I and class II types were taken from metadata supplied by the sample provider and were not determined by assay-based typing. Subjects who had been exposed to COVID-19, were actively infected with it, or had recovered from it provided the deeply sampled blood TCRbeta repertoires that made up the dataset. The prospective study material was composed of cDNA or gDNA derived from T cells, B-cell-depleted T cells, or PBMCs. The sample metadata nearly always contained a de-identified subject ID, COVID-19 status, age in years and sex. The repertoires were released in a freely available public database meant as a resource for research on the immune response to SARS-CoV-2. Samples came from the ongoing ImmuneRACE study (first 160 participants) plus 1,254 subjects from 6 global collaborators. The paper's findings and limits, for the study overall: The amount of clinical and demographic metadata varied by source and participant and was provided uncurated.

TCRbeta CDR3 regions were amplified from genomic DNA using the immunoSEQ Assay, a bias-controlled multiplex PCR. The paper's processing steps were these. Within the assay, amplification of reference gene primers was used to estimate how many nucleated cells each sample contained. To quantify the absolute abundance of each unique TCRbeta CDR3 rearrangement, sequence reads were collapsed and filtered. Productive Simpson clonality was computed per sample as the square root of Simpson's diversity index over productive rearrangements. This is the immuneACCESS table as TCRdb keeps it, with only in-frame sequences that have V and J called. A part of the clones is gone; compared with another copy, unresolved V genes explain less than half, and the rest is unexplained. The D gene and trimming were derived from the DNA, and the V and J assignments and clone size from that table. Across this sample there are fewer than 65,000 clones, with roughly 80% seen only once. Approximately 24% of the sample lies in the top ten.

Each collaborating institution followed its own protocols to collect whole blood in K2EDTA tubes. For TCRbeta analysis, collaborators shipped samples as frozen whole blood, isolated PBMCs, or DNA extracted from either of those sample types. CDR1 and CDR2 are drawn from the germline V gene (reference sequence): LNHDA, SQIVND. V is pared back by 5 bases and J by 10 bases, with 12 bases lying between the germline termini. Counted from cysteine to phenylalanine, this CDR3 has 12 amino acids. Only the CDR3 part of the read is kept: 36 bases, read in frame from the first base. What was sequenced was peripheral blood. This receptor chain uses TRBV19 and TRBJ2-1, with the D gene too uncertain to name. The TCR originated in a human donor in a cohort sampled during active COVID-19. At the DNA level, the sequence is TGTGCCAGTAGTCTGGGCAATGGCGAGCAGTTCTTC. Translated, this gives CASSLGNGEQFF.